Listed below are T cell receptor beta chains from one sample, sequenced in a study of blood T cell repertoires in COVID-19. Libraries were prepared by immunoSEQ multiplex PCR; TCRdb keeps only in-frame clonotypes and omits some of them. The sample includes some 40,000 clones, approximately 80% of them seen just once. The sample taken for sequencing was peripheral blood. These receptors came from a man in his forties or fifties with active or convalescent COVID-19. Both conserved end residues are trimmed from each CDR3. Fields, in order: J gene, D gene, V gene, CDR3 protein. D genes are given only for firm matches.

>TRBJ2-7|NA|TRBV12-5
ASGLGRAYEQY
>TRBJ1-2|NA|TRBV27
ASSLRGQLYGYT
>TRBJ1-3|TRBD1|TRBV18
ASSPAGTGALGNTIY
>TRBJ2-5|TRBD1|TRBV4-1
ASSQLGKGQKQETQY
>TRBJ1-6|NA|TRBV2
ASSEVPGRSSPLH
>TRBJ2-3|TRBD2|TRBV10-1
ASPAVPRGVYTDTQY
>TRBJ1-2|NA|TRBV12-3/TRBV12-4
ASSPWGGDGYT
>TRBJ2-1|TRBD2|TRBV9
ASALAGSSYNEQF
>TRBJ2-1|TRBD1|TRBV7-2
ASSRTGVEQF
>TRBJ1-5|NA|TRBV5-6
ASSKGQLNQPQH
>TRBJ2-1|NA|TRBV5-5
ASSDSGQRTYNEQF
>TRBJ1-2|TRBD1|TRBV9
ASSSRRTGDGYT
>TRBJ1-5|TRBD1|TRBV19
ASSRHPGTGFDSNQPQH
>TRBJ1-2|NA|TRBV7-2
ASSLVGGREDGYT
>TRBJ1-5|NA|TRBV19
ASSPQLDSGYQPQH
>TRBJ1-2|TRBD1|TRBV7-8
ASSRGQSYGYT
>TRBJ2-5|TRBD2|TRBV3-1/TRBV3-2
ASSLVQRASGGETQY
>TRBJ1-2|TRBD1|TRBV18
ASSSRQGGGYT
>TRBJ2-1|TRBD2|TRBV19
ASNLFSGGTNEQF
>TRBJ1-1|NA|TRBV9
ASSAQTVNTEAF
>TRBJ2-3|TRBD2|TRBV30
AATSGGADTQY
>TRBJ1-5|NA|TRBV10-2
ASSTSGWEPQH
>TRBJ2-5|NA|TRBV19
ASSMDWGWETQY
>TRBJ1-5|NA|TRBV5-1
ASSLAGFGNQPQH
>TRBJ2-5|NA|TRBV9
ASSVGGVETQY
>TRBJ2-3|TRBD2|TRBV4-1
ASSQTSGSSTDTQY
>TRBJ2-7|NA|TRBV5-6
ASSFRDSHYEQY
>TRBJ1-2|NA|TRBV10-3
AISQDSYGYT